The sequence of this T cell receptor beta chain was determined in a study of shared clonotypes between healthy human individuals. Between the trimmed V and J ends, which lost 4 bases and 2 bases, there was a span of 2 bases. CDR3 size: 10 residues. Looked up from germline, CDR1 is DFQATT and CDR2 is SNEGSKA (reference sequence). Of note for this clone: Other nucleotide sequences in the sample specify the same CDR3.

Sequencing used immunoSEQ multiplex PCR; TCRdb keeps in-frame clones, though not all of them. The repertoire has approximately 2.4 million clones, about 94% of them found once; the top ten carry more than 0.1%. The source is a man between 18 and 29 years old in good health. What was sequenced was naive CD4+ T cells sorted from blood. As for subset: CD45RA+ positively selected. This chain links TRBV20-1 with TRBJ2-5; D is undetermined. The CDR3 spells CSATQETQYF. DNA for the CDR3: TGCAGTGCTACGCAAGAGACCCAGTACTTC.